These 15 T cell receptor beta chains were sequenced from one sample in a study of blood T cell repertoires in COVID-19. Method: immunoSEQ multiplex PCR; TCRdb's copy keeps in-frame clones and lacks some. The sample records roughly 100,000 clones, 71% being singletons. Source material: peripheral blood. These receptor sequences come from a human donor with acute or convalescent COVID-19. The donor label of this sample is uncertain.

This rearrangement joins TRBV4-1 to TRBJ2-7, with a tentative D call TRBD1 (6 bases). V was shortened by 0 bases and J by 3 bases, with 18 bases between the two germline ends. Looked up from germline, CDR1 is MGHRA and CDR2 is YSYEKL. The CDR3 loop spans 17 amino acids. The CDR3: CASSQESPRGPYYEQYV. CDR3 nucleotides: TGCGCCAGCAGCCAAGAAAGTCCCAGGGGCCCCTACTACGAGCAGTACGTC.

The gene calls are TRBV10-2 and TRBJ1-1; 12 nucleotides match TRBD1. From germline, CDR1 is WSHSY and CDR2 SAAADI. The trim removed 8 bases at V and 5 bases at J, leaving 12 bases unmatched. This CDR3 has 16 amino acids. CDR3 in DNA: TGCGCCAGCGGACCGGGACAGGGGGCTTTGGAGACTGAAGCTTTCTTT. Translated: CASGPGQGALETEAFF.

The chain joins TRBV27 to TRBJ1-1, with 8 bases that match TRBD1. Germline trimming cut 3 bases from V and 1 base from J; bases unmatched to any gene: 4. CDR1 and CDR2 from the germline V gene are MNHEY and SMNVEV (reference sequence). The CDR3 covers 15 residues. The CDR3 DNA is TGTGCCAGCAGTTTCGCCAGGGGGCGGAACACTGAAGCTTTCTTT. This translates into CASSFARGRNTEAFF.

The chain joins TRBV28 to TRBJ2-5; 7 bases are shared with TRBD1. The J segment lost 4 bases and the V segment lost 5 bases, leaving 10 bases of the junction unmatched. Germline V gene lookup returns CDR1 MDHEN and CDR2 SYDVKM. The CDR3 length is 15 residues. The chain's CDR3 is CASSILDRDAETQYF. DNA of the CDR3: TGTGCCAGCAGTATCCTCGACAGGGATGCAGAGACCCAGTACTTC.

The sample holds a few counts of this clone. This chain joins TRBV6-5 and TRBJ2-7, with 7 positions matching TRBD1. This CDR3 spans 13 amino acids. V lost 5 bases and J lost 3; bases outside the gene matches: 4. The germline CDR1 and CDR2 sequences are MNHEY and SVGAGI. The CDR3 DNA is TGTGCCAGCAGTCCGGGACAGTACTACGAGCAGTACGTC. Amino acids: CASSPGQYYEQYV.

CDR3 loop: CASSVLRLGEQYF. The CDR3 nucleotides read TGTGCCAGCAGCGTATTGAGGCTGGGTGAGCAGTACTTC. The rearrangement joins TRBV5-6 to TRBJ2-7; no firm D call. Trimming removed 4 bases from V and 7 bases from J, with 15 bases in between. CDR1 is SGHDT and CDR2 is YYEEEE in the germline V gene. CDR3 length: 13 residues.

This rearrangement joins TRBV6-6 to TRBJ1-1; D may be TRBD1 (5 bases). The CDR3 spans 14 residues. V was cut by 0 bases and J by 5 bases, with 10 bases left in between. Germline-derived CDR1 and CDR2 are MNHNY and SVGAGI (reference sequence). The CDR3 sequence is CASSYSIRVTEAFF. The CDR3 DNA follows: TGTGCCAGCAGTTACTCGATCAGGGTTACTGAAGCTTTCTTT.

As to this clone: One junction end does not reproduce the germline sequence, and a read error may be involved. The CDR3 nucleotides read TGTGCCAGCAGTTCACCCAGGGCAGCTAACTATGGCTATACCTTC. It yields the protein CASSSPRAANYGYTF. The gene calls are TRBV6-5 and TRBJ1-2, with D tentatively TRBD1 (5 bases). The CDR3 is 15 amino acids. Germline V CDR1 and CDR2: MNHEY, SVGAGI.

The V call is TRBV5-1, the J call TRBJ1-1, with a weak D call TRBD1 (5 bases). V was cut by 2 bases and J by 5 bases, with 13 bases left in between. Germline V lookup: CDR1 SGHRS, CDR2 YFSETQ. This CDR3 spans 14 amino acids. CDR3 DNA sequence: TGCGCCAGCAGCTTCGTCAGGGAGGGAACTGAAGCTTTCTTT. It is translated as CASSFVREGTEAFF.

J is TRBJ1-3 and V is TRBV5-1, with D maybe TRBD1 (5 bases). CDR1 is SGHRS and CDR2 is YFSETQ in the germline V gene. V dropped 5 bases and J dropped 0 bases, with 15 bases sitting between them. The length of the CDR3 is 16 residues. The CDR3 DNA reads TGCGCCAGCAGTGAGCAGGACACCTTCTCTGGAAACACCATATATTTT. Protein product: CASSEQDTFSGNTIYF.

J is TRBJ2-7 and V is TRBV28, with TRBD1 identical over 8 bases. The CDR3 loop spans 16 amino acids. V shed 4 bases and J 2 bases; nucleotides not matched to a gene: 10. Germline assignment: CDR1 MDHEN and CDR2 SYDVKM. CDR3 in DNA: TGTGCCAGCAGTTCCCCCGGGACAGGAACACCCTACGAGCAGTACGTC. This codes for CASSSPGTGTPYEQYV.

The chain is built from TRBV7-6 and TRBJ2-2; TRBD2 might be the D (5 bases). CDR1 is SGHVS, CDR2 FNYEAQ, per germline. The CDR3 has 15 amino acids. V lost 5 bases and J lost 4, with 14 bases in between. This CDR3 reads CASSRGSGPTGELFF. In DNA form, the CDR3 reads TGTGCCAGCAGCCGAGGGTCAGGCCCCACCGGGGAGCTGTTTTTT. The whole variable domain, filled in from reference TRBV7-6 and TRBJ2-2, reads GAGVSQSPRYKVTKRGQDVALRCDPISGHVSLYWYRQALGQGPEFLTYFNYEAQQDKSGLPNDRFSAERPEGSISTLTIQRTEQRDSAMYRCASSRGSGPTGELFFGEGSRLTVL.

This clone was detected only once. V usage is TRBV7-9 and J usage is TRBJ2-3, with 10 bases that match TRBD2. The junction had 7 bases not matched to a gene; V was cut back by 2 bases and J by 2 bases. Germline V gene sequence: CDR1 SEHNR, CDR2 FQNEAQ (reference sequence). There are 17 residues in the CDR3. The DNA for the CDR3 is TGTGCCAGCAGCTTAACTAGCGGGGACTTTGACACAGATACGCAGTATTTT. Translated, it gives CASSLTSGDFDTDTQYF.

The V gene is TRBV3-1 (or the pseudogene TRBV3-2), the J gene TRBJ2-2, with no clear D. V gave up 0 bases and J gave up 0 bases, with 8 bases separating them. The V gene's germline CDR1 is LGHDT and CDR2 YNNKEL (reference sequence). The CDR3 is 16 residues long. In nucleotides, the CDR3 is TGTGCCAGCAGCCAAGAAGCCTACGCGAACACCGGGGAGCTGTTTTTT. It specifies CASSQEAYANTGELFF.

J is TRBJ1-3 and V is TRBV28; 7 nucleotides align to TRBD1. The CDR3 runs 16 residues. Germline V lookup: CDR1 MDHEN, CDR2 SYDVKM. J gave up 0 bases and V 5 bases, and 7 bases lay outside the gene matches. The CDR3 region is CASSGTGAGSGNTIYF. CDR3 nucleotides: TGTGCCAGCAGTGGAACAGGGGCCGGCTCTGGAAACACCATATATTTT.